This T cell receptor (beta chain) was obtained from a study of control samples from healthy donors and cancer patients. The length of the CDR3 is 13 residues. V lost 2 bases and J lost 8, with 10 bases in between. Germline-derived CDR1 and CDR2 are SGHRS and YFSETQ. Sequencing used immunoSEQ multiplex PCR; TCRdb keeps in-frame clones, though not all of them. Counted here are 150,000 to 200,000 clones, just over 90% occurring once; the ten biggest clones make up roughly 1.3%. The chain uses TRBV5-1 and TRBJ1-4; the D gene is possibly TRBD1 (5 bases). Sequences were obtained from blood. This TCR was recovered from a man between 25 and 39 years old in good health. The CDR3 sequence: CASSFQGGEKLFF. CDR3 DNA: TGCGCCAGCAGCTTTCAGGGCGGCGAAAAACTGTTTTTT.